Below, 20 T cell receptor beta chains from the same sample are listed, as sequenced in a study of blood T cell repertoires in COVID-19 (TCRdb year 2020). The receptor library was made with the immunoSEQ multiplex PCR assay. The clones in this table, taken by TCRdb from immuneACCESS, are in-frame only. Not every clone is retained; where verified, under half of the shortfall comes from an unresolved V gene, and the cause of the rest is unknown. Present in this sample are 200,000 to 300,000 clones, approximately 85% of which were seen just once. Around 0.7% of the sample is taken by the ten largest. Sequenced: peripheral blood. These receptors were obtained from a human donor in a cohort sampled during active COVID-19.

The chain is built from TRBV24-1 and TRBJ2-2; TRBD1 matches 10 bases. J was trimmed by 4 bases and V by 7 bases; bases with no gene match: 14. The germline CDR1 and CDR2 sequences are KGHDR and SFDVKD. The CDR3 sequence is 18 residues long. The CDR3 nucleotides read TGTGCCACCAGAGGGGACAGGGGACGCCGATATTCCACCGGGGAGCTGTTTTTT. Encoded protein: CATRGDRGRRYSTGELFF.

The chain joins TRBV4-1 to TRBJ2-1; D unresolved. The V gene lost 2 bases and the J gene lost 7 bases, with 9 bases spanning the gap. This CDR3 is 13 amino acids long. Germline assignment: CDR1 MGHRA and CDR2 YSYEKL. Here the CDR3 reads CASSQFDLNEQFF. The CDR3 coding sequence is TGCGCCAGCAGCCAATTCGACTTAAATGAGCAGTTCTTC.

This rearrangement joins TRBV20-1 to TRBJ2-5, with 8 nucleotides matching TRBD2. CDR3 length: 15 amino acids. CDR1 DFQATT and CDR2 SNEGSKA come from the germline V gene (reference sequence). The V gene end was trimmed by 3 bases and the J gene end by 5 bases; junction bases not matched to a gene: 11. CDR3 protein: CSASSVSGIEETQYF. In DNA, the CDR3 is TGCAGTGCTAGTAGTGTTAGCGGGATTGAGGAGACCCAGTACTTC.

The J gene is TRBJ2-7, the V gene TRBV29-1; D is possibly TRBD2 (6 bases). Germline V gene sequence: CDR1 SQVTM, CDR2 ANQGSEA. The V and J ends lost 7 bases and 2 bases respectively, with 15 bases between them. The CDR3 has 13 amino acids. CDR3 sequence (DNA): TGCAGCGCGGCGCCGGGGGTCACCTACGAGCAGTACTTC. As protein: CSAAPGVTYEQYF.

This sequence joins TRBV28 and TRBJ2-7; possibly TRBD2 for D (5 bases). Germline V gene sequence: CDR1 MDHEN, CDR2 SYDVKM. The CDR3 covers 14 residues. The V gene lost 5 bases and the J gene lost 3 bases, with 14 bases spanning the gap. The CDR3 coding sequence is TGTGCCAGCAGTCTGAGCGGAAACTACTACGAGCAGTACTTC. Protein: CASSLSGNYYEQYF.

The chain recombines TRBV19 with TRBJ1-3, with a weak D call TRBD1 (6 bases). The CDR3 spans 13 residues. Trimming shortened V by 3 bases and J by 4 bases, and 7 bases separated the two germline ends. Looked up from germline, CDR1 is LNHDA and CDR2 is SQIVND (reference sequence). The CDR3, as DNA: TGTGCCAGTAGTATTGACAGGGGAAACACCATATATTTT. Protein sequence: CASSIDRGNTIYF.

This chain connects TRBV2 to TRBJ1-6; no clear D gene. Germline V gives CDR1 SNHLY, CDR2 FYNNEI. V gave up 5 bases and J gave up 7 bases, with 9 bases separating them. CDR3 length equals 13 residues. CDR3 in DNA: TGTGCCAGCAGTCCTACAGTAAATTCACCCCTCCACTTT. It codes for CASSPTVNSPLHF.

The rearrangement joins TRBV27 to TRBJ2-5; D may be TRBD1 (6 bases). The length of the CDR3 is 15 residues. The V gene's germline CDR1 is MNHEY and CDR2 SMNVEV (reference sequence). The ends were cut back, 3 bases at V and 5 bases at J, with 16 bases in the middle. CDR3 nucleotide sequence: TGTGCCAGCAGTTTTTTTCCGGGGACACAGGAGACCCAGTACTTC. As protein: CASSFFPGTQETQYF.

This chain links TRBV29-1 with TRBJ2-5; D is ambiguous. Germline V gene data show CDR1 as SQVTM and CDR2 as ANQGSEA. Trimming removed 4 bases from V and 5 bases from J, with 5 bases in between. CDR3 length: 10 amino acids. The CDR3 loop reads CSVGEETQYF. The CDR3 DNA sequence: TGCAGCGTTGGTGAGGAGACCCAGTACTTC.

The chain couples TRBV30 to TRBJ1-1; D perhaps matches TRBD1 (5 bases). Trimming shortened V by 3 bases and J by 10 bases, and 15 bases separated the two germline ends. The CDR3 is made up of 12 amino acids. Germline V gene lookup returns CDR1 GTSNPN and CDR2 SVGIG (reference sequence). CDR3 loop: CAWRKQAARAFF. The CDR3 DNA sequence: TGTGCCTGGAGGAAACAGGCGGCCCGAGCTTTCTTT.

The J gene is TRBJ1-6, the V gene TRBV30; perhaps TRBD1 as D (5 bases). Germline CDR1 is GTSNPN and CDR2 is SVGIG (reference sequence). This CDR3 contains 14 residues. Trimming took off 2 bases at V and 13 bases at J, with 18 bases between the two ends. The CDR3 DNA follows: TGTGCCTGGAGTTGGGGCTTAGGGGAAGAGCCCCTCCACTTT. This translates into CAWSWGLGEEPLHF.

This rearrangement joins TRBV7-6 to TRBJ2-7; 9 bases fit TRBD1. After removal of 2 bases from V and 5 bases from J, the junction contained 7 bases not matched to a gene. There are 15 residues in the CDR3. The germline CDR1 and CDR2 sequences are SGHVS and FNYEAQ. CDR3 sequence (DNA): TGTGCCAGCAGCTTACCAGACAGGGGGGGCGACGAGCAGTACTTC. This gives the protein CASSLPDRGGDEQYF.

The rearrangement uses TRBV19 and TRBJ1-5; 7 positions match TRBD1. This CDR3 comprises 16 residues. J lost 5 bases, V lost 8 bases, and 15 bases had no gene match. Germline loops: CDR1 LNHDA, CDR2 SQIVND (reference sequence). This CDR3 reads CASRTGEGSPHQPQHF. The CDR3 DNA sequence: TGTGCCAGTCGTACAGGGGAGGGTAGCCCCCATCAGCCCCAGCATTTT.

This clone was detected a few times. The J gene is TRBJ2-3, the V gene TRBV27; weak D call: TRBD1 (5 bases). Trimming pared 3 bases from V and 0 bases from J, leaving 7 bases between. Germline lookup yields CDR1 MNHEY and CDR2 SMNVEV (reference sequence). The CDR3 has 14 residues. The CDR3 sequence: CASSFRDSTDTQYF. The CDR3, as DNA: TGTGCCAGCAGTTTCAGGGATAGCACAGATACGCAGTATTTT.

The gene calls are TRBV28 and TRBJ2-7, with TRBD1 matching 7 bases. The CDR3 is 15 amino acids. Germline V gives CDR1 MDHEN, CDR2 SYDVKM. Unmatched junction bases numbered 12, after V lost 7 bases and J lost 3 bases. As DNA, the CDR3 is TGTGCCAGCATTTATGCCGCAGGGGGATTCTACGAGCAGTACTTC. Encoded protein: CASIYAAGGFYEQYF.

CDR3 nucleotide sequence: TGTGCCAGCAGTTTATCCCGACAGGGCCCGATCCATACTAACTATGGCTACACCTTC. This gives the protein CASSLSRQGPIHTNYGYTF. The rearrangement joins TRBV27 to TRBJ1-2; 7 nucleotides line up with TRBD1. The CDR3 loop spans 19 amino acids. The V segment lost 0 bases and the J segment 0 bases; nucleotides outside the gene matches: 13. Germline values: CDR1 MNHEY, CDR2 SMNVEV (reference sequence).

This chain connects TRBV6-5 to TRBJ2-7; 7 bases align to TRBD2. This CDR3 is 16 amino acids long. The trim removed 0 bases at V and 3 bases at J, leaving 8 bases unmatched. Germline V gives CDR1 MNHEY, CDR2 SVGAGI. The CDR3 reads CASSYSRGGRGYEQYF. The CDR3 region has the DNA TGTGCCAGCAGTTACTCCCGCGGAGGGAGGGGCTACGAGCAGTACTTC.

The chain links TRBV28 to TRBJ2-3; 7 bases match TRBD1. Germline V gene lookup returns CDR1 MDHEN and CDR2 SYDVKM. CDR3 length: 14 residues. The V segment lost 5 bases and the J segment 1 base; nucleotides outside the gene matches: 3. The CDR3 sequence is CASSERGRTDTQYF. The CDR3 DNA reads TGTGCCAGCAGTGAAAGGGGGCGCACAGATACGCAGTATTTT.

About this clone: Other DNA sequences in the same sample also yield this CDR3. The V gene is TRBV7-2, the J gene TRBJ1-1, with a possible D match to TRBD1 (6 bases). The CDR3 consists of 15 residues. The V and J ends lost 1 base and 1 base respectively, with 10 bases between them. Germline CDR1 is SGHTA and CDR2 is FQGNSA. The CDR3 region is CASSLVGRGNTEAFF. The CDR3 DNA reads as TGTGCCAGCAGCTTAGTCGGCAGGGGGAACACTGAAGCTTTCTTT.

The chain uses TRBV28 and TRBJ1-3; possibly TRBD1 for D (5 bases). This CDR3 spans 15 amino acids. Trimming cost V 4 bases and J 1 base, with 11 bases left between them. The germline V gene has CDR1 MDHEN and CDR2 SYDVKM. The CDR3 sequence: CASSSQHRSGNTIYF. In DNA, the CDR3 is TGTGCCAGCAGTTCGCAACACAGGTCTGGAAACACCATATATTTT.